The next 4 T cell receptor beta chains were all read from a single sample in a study of blood T cell repertoires in COVID-19. Libraries were prepared by immunoSEQ multiplex PCR; TCRdb keeps only in-frame clonotypes and omits some of them. Of more than 200,000 clones detected, approximately 88% appear once; the ten largest clones hold 6% to 6.5%. The sequencing input was peripheral blood. The source of these receptors is a woman in her 30s with COVID-19, enrolled during active disease.

The CDR3 coding sequence is TGCGCCAGCAGCCAAGATTTCAGCGGGAGGGCCAAAAACATTCAGTACTTC. Translating it yields CASSQDFSGRAKNIQYF. This sequence joins TRBV4-3 and TRBJ2-4, with 9 bases lining up with TRBD2. The CDR3 is 17 amino acids. The J segment lost 1 base and the V segment lost 0 bases, leaving 4 bases of the junction unmatched. Per germline, CDR1 LGHNA and CDR2 YSLEER.

The chain uses TRBV9 and TRBJ2-3; 9 positions match TRBD2. Trimming removed 3 bases from V and 4 bases from J; junction bases left unmatched: 9. CDR3 length: 16 amino acids. Germline V CDR1 and CDR2: SGDLS, YYNGEE. This CDR3 is CASSGPGGLASDTQYF. CDR3 DNA sequence: TGTGCCAGCAGCGGGCCCGGGGGACTAGCATCAGATACGCAGTATTTT.

The CDR3 sequence: CASSAPGMRGYTF. In nucleotides, the CDR3 is TGTGCCAGCAGCGCACCAGGGATGCGGGGCTACACCTTC. The rearrangement joins TRBV9 to TRBJ1-2, with a tentative D call TRBD1 (5 bases). CDR3 length: 13 residues. The ends were cut back, 3 bases at V and 8 bases at J, with 14 bases in the middle. Germline values: CDR1 SGDLS, CDR2 YYNGEE.

The gene calls are TRBV18 and TRBJ2-5, with 7 bases lining up with TRBD1. The CDR3 covers 17 residues. V lost 3 bases and J lost 1; bases outside the gene matches: 11. CDR1 KGHSH and CDR2 LQKENI come from the germline V gene. CDR3 DNA sequence: TGTGCCAGCTCACCTTCAGCTGTACAGGGGCCCCAAGAGACCCAGTACTTC. Protein: CASSPSAVQGPQETQYF.